A selection of T cell receptor beta chains follows, all from one sample in a study of cytomegalovirus exposure and HLA in healthy donors. TCRdb's table, derived via immunoSEQ multiplex PCR, lists solely in-frame clones and lacks some. The table lists tens of thousands of clones, about 70% of them singletons. The specimen was PBMCs. All receptors come from a woman between 50 and 59 years old in good health and CMV-seropositive. The CDR3 runs from the conserved cysteine through the conserved F or W. Each record gives: clone size, V gene, J gene, D gene, CDR3 DNA, CDR3 protein. D genes are given only for firm matches. Size is stated for part of the rows, as once, few or many counts, or as a class when the clone is expanded.

>-|TRBV19|TRBJ1-2|TRBD1
TGTGCCAGTAGCGACGGACAGGGAATCCTCTATGGCTACACCTTC
CASSDGQGILYGYTF
>-|TRBV19|TRBJ1-2|-
TGTGCCAGTGCCGGGGTTGCCTATGGCTACACCTTC
CASAGVAYGYTF
>few|TRBV4-3|TRBJ1-1|-
TGCGCCAGCAGCCCGAGCGGGGAGGGGCTGGGGAGCACTGAAGCTTTCTTT
CASSPSGEGLGSTEAFF
>-|TRBV7-9|TRBJ1-3|-
TGTGCCAGCCACCAGGCAGGCTCTGGAAACACCATATATTTT
CASHQAGSGNTIYF
>few|TRBV2|TRBJ2-2|TRBD2
TGTGCCAGCAGTGAAGGGGTAGCGGGGGTCGGCGGGGAGCTGTTTTTT
CASSEGVAGVGGELFF
>-|TRBV7-8|TRBJ1-2|-
TGTGCCAGCTGCCCAAGGGGCCCGGCTAACTATGGCTACACCTTC
CASCPRGPANYGYTF
>-|TRBV27|TRBJ2-7|TRBD2
TGTGCCAGCAGTTCACCGGGAGGATCCTACGAGCAGTACTTC
CASSSPGGSYEQYF
>few|TRBV28|TRBJ1-1|-
TGTGCCAGCAGTTTCCCCGGGGGGAACACTGAAGCTTTCTTT
CASSFPGGNTEAFF
>many|TRBV4-1|TRBJ1-2|-
TGCGCCAGCAGCCAAGGAGGGAACAACTATGGCTACACCTTC
CASSQGGNNYGYTF
>-|TRBV2|TRBJ2-7|TRBD2
TGTGCCAGCAGTGGGAGGGGGACTAGTGAGCAGTACTTC
CASSGRGTSEQYF
>-|TRBV5-1|TRBJ2-7|-
TGCGCCAGCAGCTTCGGCAGGGGCTACGAGCAGTACTTC
CASSFGRGYEQYF
>-|TRBV7-9|TRBJ2-1|TRBD2
TGTGCCAGCAGCTTCCTGACAAACCTACAGCGGGGGGCACTCAATGAGCAGTTCTTC
CASSFLTNLQRGALNEQFF
>-|TRBV14|TRBJ1-1|-
TGTGCCAGCAGCCCCAGGGCCGTCAACACTGAAGCTTTCTTT
CASSPRAVNTEAFF
>-|TRBV7-6|TRBJ1-5|-
TGTGCCAGCAGCTTAGGGGGCTTTCAGCCCCAGCATTTT
CASSLGGFQPQHF
>few|TRBV18|TRBJ2-2|TRBD1
TGTGCCAGCTCACCCCAGACAGGGGGCGCGTCCGGGGAGCTGTTTTTT
CASSPQTGGASGELFF
>-|TRBV28|TRBJ1-2|-
TGTGCCAGCAGTTCCAGGGTCTATGGCTACACCTTC
CASSSRVYGYTF
>-|TRBV29-1|TRBJ2-2|-
TGCAGCGTTGGGTCTGCGGCTAGCGACACCGGGGAGCTGTTTTTT
CSVGSAASDTGELFF
>-|TRBV28|TRBJ1-2|-
TGTGCCAGCAGTCCCGTCGACACCTACTATGGCTACACCTTC
CASSPVDTYYGYTF
>few|TRBV28|TRBJ2-5|TRBD2
TGTGCCAGCAGTCGCCGTTTTCTAGCGGGAAAAGAGACCCAGTACTTC
CASSRRFLAGKETQYF
>-|TRBV2|TRBJ1-6|-
TGTGCCAGCAGGTCCGAGGGTCGGGTACCCCTCCACTTT
CASRSEGRVPLHF
>few|TRBV27|TRBJ2-7|TRBD2
TGTGCCAGCAGTCCCTTCCGGACTAGCGGGAGGATCTACGAGCAGTACTTC
CASSPFRTSGRIYEQYF
>-|TRBV28|TRBJ2-2|TRBD1
TGTGCCAGCAGTTCGGGACAGGCATCCGGGGAGCTGTTTTTT
CASSSGQASGELFF
>once|TRBV4-1|TRBJ1-5|TRBD1
TGCGCCAGCAGCCCTTCAGACACAGGGGTAAATCAGCCCCAGCATTTT
CASSPSDTGVNQPQHF
>-|TRBV19|TRBJ1-2|-
TGTGCCAGTAGTCGAGAGGGTCAAGGTGGCTACACCTTC
CASSREGQGGYTF
>-|TRBV5-1|TRBJ2-5|TRBD1
TGCGCCAGCAGCTCGGGACAGGACCAAGAGACCCAGTACTTC
CASSSGQDQETQYF
>-|TRBV28|TRBJ2-6|-
TGTGCCAGCAGTCCGCGGGACTCTGGGGCCAACGTCCTGACTTTC
CASSPRDSGANVLTF
>few|TRBV7-8|TRBJ1-5|-
TGTGCCAGCACCGCAGGCGGGACCCAGCATTTT
CASTAGGTQHF
>few|TRBV7-3|TRBJ2-2|TRBD2
TGTGCCAGCAGCCCCAGGGTAGCGGGAGCGACCGGGGAGCTGTTTTTT
CASSPRVAGATGELFF
>once|TRBV19|TRBJ2-7|-
TGTGCCACCTTGGGGGGTGGGGAGCAGTACTTC
CATLGGGEQYF
>-|TRBV7-2|TRBJ2-1|-
TGTGCCAGCAGCTTAGGGCAGATCTACAATGAGCAGTTCTTC
CASSLGQIYNEQFF
>-|TRBV29-1|TRBJ1-1|TRBD1
TGCAGCGCCCAAAGCCGGGACAGGGTCACTGAAGCTTTCTTT
CSAQSRDRVTEAFF